The 20 T cell receptor beta chains reported below all come from one sample, sequenced in a study of shared T cell receptors in the human thymus. Sequencing used immunoSEQ multiplex PCR; TCRdb keeps in-frame clones, though not all of them. The table records under 450,000 clones, 85% to 95% of them present only once. The specimen sequenced was thymocytes. Receptors were obtained from a human donor.

The rearrangement links TRBV5-1 to TRBJ2-7; 11 bases are a match to TRBD2. CDR1 is SGHRS, CDR2 YFSETQ, per germline. J was trimmed by 1 base and V by 2 bases; bases with no gene match: 5. The CDR3 is 16 amino acids. CDR3 DNA: TGCGCCAGCAGCTTAGCTAGCGGGAGGCCTTCCTACGAGCAGTACTTC. Its translation: CASSLASGRPSYEQYF. The full variable domain, in which reference TRBV5-1 and TRBJ2-7 provide the parts outside the CDR3, is KAGVTQTPRYLIKTRGQQVTLSCSPISGHRSVSWYQQTPGQGLQFLFEYFSETQRNKGNFPGRFSGRQFSNSRSEMNVSTLELGDSALYLCASSLASGRPSYEQYFGPGTRLTVT.

Of note for this clone: The CDR3 end shows no conserved phenylalanine or tryptophan, and so a read error is likely. This chain links TRBV7-3 with TRBJ1-2; D remains unclear. Germline loops: CDR1 SGHTA, CDR2 FQGTGA. V lost 4 bases to trimming and J lost 4 bases, with 16 bases between them. The CDR3 contains 15 residues. The CDR3 protein is CASSSQTLSLYGYTL. CDR3 sequence (DNA): TGTGCCAGCAGCTCCCAGACACTCTCCCTCTATGGCTACACCCTC.

The chain combines TRBV27 with TRBJ2-7; the D gene is possibly TRBD2 (5 bases). V dropped 3 bases and J dropped 6 bases, with 9 bases sitting between them. From germline, CDR1 is MNHEY and CDR2 SMNVEV (reference sequence). The CDR3 loop spans 12 amino acids. As DNA, the CDR3 is TGTGCCAGCAGTTTTGAGGGCGGCGAGCAGTACTTC. Its protein is CASSFEGGEQYF.

The chain couples TRBV5-4 to TRBJ2-2; 8 bases line up with TRBD2. CDR1 is SGHNT, CDR2 YYREEE, per germline (reference sequence). The CDR3 has 15 residues. V lost 1 base, J lost 9 bases, and 8 bases stayed unmatched. CDR3 region: CASSLSQRESRELFF. The CDR3 coding sequence is TGTGCCAGCAGCTTGTCCCAGCGGGAGTCCAGGGAGCTGTTTTTT.

This rearrangement joins TRBV14 to TRBJ2-1; TRBD2 aligns across 16 bases. The germline gives CDR1 SGHDN, CDR2 FVKESK. The J segment lost 3 bases and the V segment lost 3 bases, leaving 2 bases of the junction unmatched. The CDR3 contains 17 residues. The CDR3 loop reads CASSQGTSGRGYNEQFF. For the CDR3, the DNA is TGTGCCAGCAGCCAGGGGACTAGCGGGAGGGGCTACAATGAGCAGTTCTTC.

This chain joins TRBV7-2 and TRBJ2-3; D call uncertain. V lost 1 base to trimming and J lost 5 bases, with 4 bases between them. This CDR3 has 12 amino acids. Per the germline V gene, CDR1 is SGHTA and CDR2 is FQGNSA. The CDR3 reads CASSLGLDTQYF. CDR3 nucleotides: TGTGCCAGCAGCTTAGGCCTAGATACGCAGTATTTT.

The chain has TRBV13 and TRBJ2-7, with D tentatively TRBD1 (5 bases). Trimming shortened V by 5 bases and J by 0 bases, and 23 bases separated the two germline ends. CDR3 length: 18 residues. The germline CDR1 and CDR2 sequences are PRHDT and FYEKMQ (reference sequence). Written as DNA, the CDR3 is TGTGCCAGCAGCCCCCTAGGGGTTACAATTTTAAGCTCCTACGAGCAGTACTTC. This translates into CASSPLGVTILSSYEQYF.

This clone appeared a single time. This chain connects TRBV7-2 to TRBJ2-3; 8 bases map to TRBD1. V lost 1 base and J lost 4; bases outside the gene matches: 13. The CDR3 spans 18 residues. Germline V gene sequence: CDR1 SGHTA, CDR2 FQGNSA. CDR3 coding DNA: TGTGCCAGCAGCTTAGAGGAACGAGGACAGGGCGTTTCAGATACGCAGTATTTT. Amino acid sequence: CASSLEERGQGVSDTQYF.

This chain joins TRBV5-6 and TRBJ2-7; D is perhaps TRBD1 (5 bases). CDR3 size: 16 residues. The V end lost 2 bases, the J end lost 2 bases, and 17 bases lay between the germline ends. Per the germline V gene, CDR1 is SGHDT and CDR2 is YYEEEE. CDR3 in DNA: TGTGCCAGCAGCTTACGTTGGACACCCGCGGCCTACGAGCAGTACTTC. Protein sequence: CASSLRWTPAAYEQYF. The variable domain in full, completed from reference TRBV5-6 and TRBJ2-7, reads DAGVTQSPTHLIKTRGQQVTLRCSPKSGHDTVSWYQQALGQGPQFIFQYYEEEERQRGNFPDRFSGHQFPNYSSELNVNALLLGDSALYLCASSLRWTPAAYEQYFGPGTRLTVT.

This chain links TRBV5-1 with TRBJ2-7, with 9 bases matching TRBD1. The germline V gene has CDR1 SGHRS and CDR2 YFSETQ. CDR3 length equals 15 residues. Unmatched junction bases numbered 12, after V lost 7 bases and J lost 4 bases. CDR3 loop: CASSPPGQGLYEQYF. CDR3 bases: TGCGCCAGCTCCCCGCCGGGACAGGGACTTTACGAGCAGTACTTC.

This chain links TRBV10-2 with TRBJ1-4; 9 positions agree with TRBD1. J lost 1 base, V lost 6 bases, and 6 bases had no gene match. The CDR3 sequence is 16 residues long. The germline gives CDR1 WSHSY, CDR2 SAAADI. The CDR3 nucleotides are TGCGCCAGCAGCCAGGGACAGGGAGGAACTAATGAAAAACTGTTTTTT. It yields the protein CASSQGQGGTNEKLFF.

This chain links TRBV19 with TRBJ2-1, with a tentative D call TRBD2 (6 bases). With 3 bases removed from V and 2 bases from J, the gap between germline ends came to 14 bases. The CDR3 sequence is 16 residues long. CDR1 LNHDA and CDR2 SQIVND come from the germline V gene (reference sequence). DNA for the CDR3: TGTGCCAGTAGTATGTCCGGGACTGGCCCCTACAATGAGCAGTTCTTC. Protein sequence: CASSMSGTGPYNEQFF.

The chain is built from TRBV19 and TRBJ1-3; 9 bases align to TRBD1. CDR1 LNHDA and CDR2 SQIVND come from the germline V gene (reference sequence). The CDR3 is 19 residues long. V trimming: 5 bases; J trimming: 0 bases; junction bases outside the gene matches: 14. The DNA of the CDR3 is TGTGCCAGTAGTTCCCGGGACAGGGCTTTCCACCCCTCTGGAAACACCATATATTTT. It yields the protein CASSSRDRAFHPSGNTIYF.

The V and J genes are TRBV27 and TRBJ2-5; 8 nucleotides agree with TRBD1. Germline V lookup: CDR1 MNHEY, CDR2 SMNVEV (reference sequence). V lost 7 bases and J lost 4; bases outside the gene matches: 14. CDR3 length equals 16 residues. DNA of the CDR3: TGTGCCAGCAACCTCTTACGGAGACAGGGGATAGAGACCCAGTACTTC. Translation gives CASNLLRRQGIETQYF.

The gene calls are TRBV4-1 and TRBJ2-5; D ambiguous. In germline, CDR1 is MGHRA, CDR2 YSYEKL. Trimming stripped 3 bases from V and 0 bases from J, with 2 bases between. The CDR3 extends over 12 amino acids. The CDR3 nucleotides read TGCGCCAGCAGCCATAACCAAGAGACCCAGTACTTC. Protein: CASSHNQETQYF.

The chain couples TRBV12-5 to TRBJ1-1; D is ambiguous. The CDR3 is made up of 15 amino acids. CDR1 is LGHNT, CDR2 FRNRAP, per germline. Trimming took 7 bases from V and 5 from J, leaving 20 bases between them. The CDR3, as DNA: TGTGCTAGTGCCCTGTCATGGGGAAAGAGTACTGAAGCTTTCTTT. Translation: CASALSWGKSTEAFF.

The chain couples TRBV6-4 to TRBJ2-1; the D gene is possibly TRBD2 (6 bases). V was shortened by 3 bases and J by 4 bases, with 28 bases between the two germline ends. Germline assignment: CDR1 MRHNA and CDR2 SNTAGT. CDR3 length equals 20 residues. The CDR3 reads CASSEAKGGYPLSLYNEQFF. The DNA of the CDR3 is TGTGCCAGCAGTGAGGCCAAGGGAGGATACCCTCTATCACTTTACAATGAGCAGTTCTTC.

J is TRBJ2-4 and V is TRBV27, with D unresolved. The CDR3 spans 13 residues. Between the trimmed V and J ends, which lost 8 bases and 0 bases, there was a span of 8 bases. Germline CDR1 reads MNHEY; CDR2 reads SMNVEV (reference sequence). The CDR3 DNA is TGTGCCAGCGGAACACTAGCCAAAAACATTCAGTACTTC. It encodes CASGTLAKNIQYF.

This chain connects TRBV5-4 to TRBJ2-3; D gene uncertain. From germline, CDR1 is SGHNT and CDR2 YYREEE (reference sequence). The length of the CDR3 is 17 residues. Trimming removed 0 bases from V and 0 bases from J, with 14 bases in between. The CDR3 loop is CASSLEIGVASTDTQYF. In nucleotides, the CDR3 is TGTGCCAGCAGCTTGGAGATTGGAGTAGCTAGCACAGATACGCAGTATTTT.

This clone appeared once. The rearrangement uses TRBV29-1 and TRBJ2-7, with TRBD1 matching 12 bases. Per the germline V gene, CDR1 is SQVTM and CDR2 is ANQGSEA. J gave up 3 bases and V 6 bases, and 12 bases lay outside the gene matches. The CDR3 is made up of 16 amino acids. The CDR3 sequence is CSVVPGQGAGVYEQYF. CDR3 bases: TGCAGCGTCGTCCCGGGACAGGGGGCGGGGGTCTACGAGCAGTACTTC.